This TCR beta chain was found in a study of graft-versus-host responses after intestinal transplantation. Study information: The study gave all recipients anti-thymocyte globulin induction, then tacrolimus and steroids for roughly 3 years.

Some clones are missing from TCRdb's copy, which holds only in-frame ones; the method was immunoSEQ multiplex PCR. The repertoire holds about 16,000 clones, with about 90% as singletons. Germline lookup yields CDR1 MNHEY and CDR2 SMNVEV (reference sequence). The CDR3 consists of 14 residues. Trimming pared 2 bases from V and 4 bases from J, leaving 11 bases between. As to this clone: The antigen remains unidentified. Other DNA sequences within the sample encode an identical CDR3.

Findings of the study overall: Peak circulating GvH clone levels were associated with early post-transplant HvG declines.

This chain joins TRBV27 and TRBJ1-1; D might be TRBD1 (6 bases). The TCR originated in a human patient who received an intestinal transplant, so some T cells may come from the graft donor. The sequencing here drew on PBMCs, taken around 110 days after intestinal transplant. The CDR3 nucleotides read TGTGCCAGCAGTTTAGCGGGGGCGGGCACTGAAGCTTTCTTT. It encodes CASSLAGAGTEAFF.